The T cell receptor beta chain under discussion was sequenced for a study of vaccination and CD4 T cells after COVID-19. The wider study: In the convalescent cohort, there were six males and four females, two of them Hispanic. Treatment of control cultures consisted of a CEFX pool, an HIV-1 Nef pool, or no peptide.

Germline-derived CDR1 and CDR2 are MNHEY and SMNVEV (reference sequence). V lost 4 bases and J 0 bases, leaving 10 bases between the germline ends. The CDR3 extends over 15 amino acids. As to this clonotype: Its specificity is unknown.

Sequence data for DNA of cultured CD4+ T cells were generated by the Oncomine TCR Beta short-read assay. TCRdb re-called the PCR reads with MiXCR, one entry per CDR3 protein. The sample has roughly 8,600 distinct CDR3 sequences, 73% seen once. Treatment indicated: approximately 10-day PBMC culture with coronavirus spike peptide pools or control peptides (ViraFEST assay). The authors cultured fewer than 2.5 million PBMCs per well with roughly 9.8 IU/ml IL-2 and about 9.4 ug/ml peptide pools. Days 3 and 7 saw half the medium replaced with fresh IL-2 medium. The source of this sequence is a human donor who had recovered from COVID-19. The sample was CD4+ T cells from blood, cultured in vitro. This chain joins TRBV27 and TRBJ1-5; the D is unclear. The CDR3, as DNA: TGTGCCAGCAGTTCCAGTCCCAATAGCAATCAGCCCCAGCATTTT. Its protein is CASSSSPNSNQPQHF.